This TCR beta chain came from a study of T-cell memory formation after mild COVID-19. Study-level points and caveats: Second-wave clones with a day 37 peak had unconfirmed SARS-CoV-2 specificity.

CDR3 size: 15 residues. Trimming removed 0 bases from V and 4 bases from J, with 12 bases in between. Germline loops: CDR1 SNHLY, CDR2 FYNNEI. TCRdb independently ran MiXCR on the 5' RACE reads; one entry per CDR3 protein. The table includes hundreds of thousands of distinct CDR3 sequences, approximately 18% detected once. Of note for this clonotype: What it binds is not known.

The receptor comes from an adult woman who had mild COVID-19 (a few samples of this study predate the infection). Cell type and time point are not known. This chain connects TRBV2 to TRBJ2-5, with a possible D match to TRBD2 (6 bases). The sequencing sample was made of PBMCs or a T cell subset sorted from them (not recorded which). The CDR3 reads CASSEAGTRGETQYF. The DNA for the CDR3 is TGTGCCAGCAGTGAAGCCGGGACTCGAGGAGAGACCCAGTACTTC.